This paragraph covers one T cell receptor beta chain sequence. Its antigen is unidentified. The sample comes from a study of Ad26.COV2.S vaccination and SARS-CoV-2 variants. Produced via immunoSEQ multiplex PCR; TCRdb's table is partial and in-frame only. This sample yields around 270,000 clones, of which around 88% are seen a single time; roughly 3% belongs to the top ten. Study-level results: Vaccinees showed greater spike-specific TCR breadth than placebo recipients.

The treatment denotes: some 20 received Ad26.COV2.S at low or high dose, single or two shots; 5 received placebo; per-sample allocation not given. At day 63 after the first vaccine or placebo injection, samples were drawn. Cohort 1b enrolled adults aged 18-55 years in Boston. Source: peripheral blood, taken in a trial of Ad26.COV2.S vaccine versus placebo. The sequence was obtained from a person aged 18-65 years who received the Ad26.COV2.S COVID-19 vaccine or a placebo.

CDR3: CASRDSYNSPLHF. The CDR3 DNA reads as TGTGCCAGCAGGGACAGCTATAATTCACCCCTCCACTTT. This chain joins TRBV25-1 and TRBJ1-6; D possibly corresponds to TRBD1 (6 bases). The CDR3 covers 13 residues. Germline V gives CDR1 MGHDK, CDR2 SYGVNS. Trimming stripped 6 bases from V and 3 bases from J, with 6 bases between.